This T cell receptor (beta chain) is drawn from a study of T cell repertoires in cytomegalovirus infection. This clonotype was seen more than once but under ten times. Its antigen is as yet unknown. MiXCR, applied by TCRdb to the reads, yields one record per CDR3 protein. Found here are a few hundred thousand distinct CDR3 sequences, about 40% of them singletons; the top ten hold 40% to 60%. Trimming took off 7 bases at V and 7 bases at J, with 23 bases between the two ends. This CDR3 contains 16 residues. Germline loops: CDR1 SGHTA, CDR2 FQGNSA. The chain combines TRBV7-2 with TRBJ2-1, with D hard to call. This receptor was obtained from a human donor in good health (CMV status not recorded). Some clones in this sample may be carry-over from other donors' samples. The material was cultured PBMCs, obtained from culture after CMV antigen stimulation. CDR3 loop: CASTSRTPRRMNEQFF. In nucleotides, the CDR3 is TGTGCCAGCACCTCCCGAACCCCGCGACGGATGAATGAGCAGTTCTTC.